These 2 T cell receptor beta chains originate from one sample sequenced in a study of blood T cell repertoires in COVID-19 (dated by TCRdb to the early 2020s). The protocol used for the library was the immunoSEQ multiplex PCR assay. TCRdb's version of the immuneACCESS table is confined to in-frame rearrangements and falls short of the full clone set. An unresolved V gene accounts for under half of the shortfall where checked; the remainder is of unknown origin. The sample table contains hundreds of thousands of clones; only one count was recorded for about 80% of them. In total, the top ten clones hold under 5.5% of the sample. The specimen was peripheral blood. The receptors derive from a woman older than 75 with active or convalescent COVID-19.

CDR3 loop: CASSRIKAGEPPIGEQFF. The CDR3, as DNA: TGTGCCAGCAGCCGGATTAAAGCGGGGGAACCCCCTATCGGTGAGCAGTTCTTC. J is TRBJ2-1 and V is TRBV3-1 (or the pseudogene TRBV3-2); 8 positions agree with TRBD2. The CDR3 runs to 18 residues. V was pared by 4 bases and J by 9 bases, with 20 bases of the junction left unmatched. The germline V gene has CDR1 LGHDT and CDR2 YNNKEL (reference sequence).

This clone was found a few times. The genes are TRBV30 and TRBJ2-1, with TRBD2 matching over 14 bases. Germline V CDR1 and CDR2: GTSNPN, SVGIG (reference sequence). The CDR3 spans 13 residues. The ends lost 1 base at V and 16 bases at J; junction bases unmatched: 6. CDR3 sequence (DNA): TGTGCCTGGAGTGCGTCGACTAGCGGGAGGGCCTTCTTC. It encodes CAWSASTSGRAFF. Complete variable domain (other parts from reference TRBV30 and TRBJ2-1): SQTIHQWPATLVQPVGSPLSLECTVEGTSNPNLYWYRQAAGRGLQLLFYSVGIGQISSEVPQNLSASRPQDRQFILSSKKLLLSDSGFYLCAWSASTSGRAFFGPGTRLTVL.